Listed below are T cell receptor beta chains from one sample, sequenced in a study of shared clonotypes between healthy human individuals. Repertoires were generated with immunoSEQ multiplex PCR, while TCRdb's copy carries only in-frame clones and drops some. The sample lists 520,000 or so clones; roughly 78% were seen once. The sample comprised PBMCs. The receptor set was obtained from a woman aged 40 to 50 in good health. Some clones in this sample may be carry-over from other donors' samples. Both conserved end residues are part of each CDR3. D genes are given only for firm matches.

j_gene: TRBJ1-1
len: 18
v_gene: TRBV2
d_gene: .
CDR3aa: CASTKGGGMARGNTEAFF

j_gene: TRBJ1-5
len: 15
v_gene: TRBV5-5
d_gene: .
CDR3aa: CASSTDPQWNQPQHF

j_gene: TRBJ1-5
len: 13
v_gene: TRBV6-1
d_gene: TRBD1
CDR3aa: CASSGTGGSAQHF

j_gene: TRBJ1-1
len: 14
v_gene: TRBV18
d_gene: .
CDR3aa: CASSPQGVNTEAFF

j_gene: TRBJ2-2
len: 16
v_gene: TRBV7-9
d_gene: .
CDR3aa: CASSPWTPPDTGELFF

j_gene: TRBJ2-1
len: 16
v_gene: TRBV7-9
d_gene: TRBD2
CDR3aa: CASTPQGLAGVGEQFF

j_gene: TRBJ2-7
len: 13
v_gene: TRBV28
d_gene: .
CDR3aa: CASSRGGFGEQYF

j_gene: TRBJ2-7
len: 13
v_gene: TRBV25-1
d_gene: TRBD1
CDR3aa: CASARTGTAEQYF

j_gene: TRBJ1-2
len: 12
v_gene: TRBV7-9
d_gene: .
CDR3aa: CASSPEAYGYTF

j_gene: TRBJ1-4
len: 14
v_gene: TRBV28
d_gene: .
CDR3aa: CASSSPGEGEKLFF

j_gene: TRBJ2-7
len: 13
v_gene: TRBV18
d_gene: .
CDR3aa: CASSPPSGYEQYF

j_gene: TRBJ2-7
len: 14
v_gene: TRBV4-1
d_gene: .
CDR3aa: CASSQELRGYEQYF

j_gene: TRBJ2-7
len: 17
v_gene: TRBV18
d_gene: .
CDR3aa: CASSPLKPGRGSYEQYF

j_gene: TRBJ2-1
len: 12
v_gene: TRBV7-2
d_gene: .
CDR3aa: CASSLQRNEQFF

j_gene: TRBJ2-5
len: 14
v_gene: TRBV27
d_gene: TRBD2
CDR3aa: CASSLPGRGGTQYF

j_gene: TRBJ1-2
len: 13
v_gene: TRBV6-5
d_gene: .
CDR3aa: CASSYSMGRDYTF

j_gene: TRBJ2-7
len: 15
v_gene: TRBV27
d_gene: TRBD1
CDR3aa: CASSTGTGGVYEQYF

j_gene: TRBJ2-7
len: 18
v_gene: TRBV28
d_gene: TRBD2
CDR3aa: CASSLWPGGRAKGYEQYF

j_gene: TRBJ1-1
len: 14
v_gene: TRBV30
d_gene: .
CDR3aa: CAWNNNGGSTEAFF

j_gene: TRBJ2-7
len: 17
v_gene: TRBV4-2
d_gene: .
CDR3aa: CASSQDKSGSFSYEQYF

j_gene: TRBJ2-1
len: 16
v_gene: TRBV2
d_gene: .
CDR3aa: CASSELRERAYNEQFF

j_gene: TRBJ2-5
len: 14
v_gene: TRBV5-5
d_gene: .
CDR3aa: CASSLGLGTETQYF

j_gene: TRBJ2-1
len: 15
v_gene: TRBV19
d_gene: .
CDR3aa: CASSKGLPSMNEQFF

j_gene: TRBJ1-2
len: 12
v_gene: TRBV7-2
d_gene: .
CDR3aa: CASTVTGYGYTF

j_gene: TRBJ2-1
len: 12
v_gene: TRBV30
d_gene: TRBD2
CDR3aa: CAGTSAYNEQFF

j_gene: TRBJ2-3
len: 20
v_gene: TRBV11-2
d_gene: .
CDR3aa: CASSLDLQRLDGLSTDTQYF

j_gene: TRBJ2-1
len: 17
v_gene: TRBV29-1
d_gene: TRBD2
CDR3aa: CSVEGLAGSSSYNEQFF

j_gene: TRBJ2-7
len: 14
v_gene: TRBV10-3
d_gene: TRBD1
CDR3aa: CAISEGAGGYEQYF

j_gene: TRBJ1-1
len: 14
v_gene: TRBV7-9
d_gene: .
CDR3aa: CASLQGPMNTEAFF

j_gene: TRBJ2-3
len: 16
v_gene: TRBV19
d_gene: TRBD2
CDR3aa: CASSIFGSGRPDTQYF

j_gene: TRBJ2-1
len: 13
v_gene: TRBV7-6
d_gene: .
CDR3aa: CASSLAWAREQFF

j_gene: TRBJ1-1
len: 14
v_gene: TRBV5-1
d_gene: TRBD1
CDR3aa: CASSLTGQGAEAFF

j_gene: TRBJ2-7
len: 12
v_gene: TRBV5-1
d_gene: TRBD1
CDR3aa: CASSPDRVRQYF

j_gene: TRBJ2-3
len: 17
v_gene: TRBV7-2
d_gene: TRBD2
CDR3aa: CASSLGGAGGPPDTQYF

j_gene: TRBJ2-7
len: 16
v_gene: TRBV21-1
d_gene: .
CDR3aa: CASRVTGTVSSYEQYF

j_gene: TRBJ2-5
len: 14
v_gene: TRBV10-1
d_gene: .
CDR3aa: CASSDPGDGETQYF

j_gene: TRBJ1-5
len: 15
v_gene: TRBV2
d_gene: TRBD1
CDR3aa: CASSHTDRVRQPQHF

j_gene: TRBJ2-1
len: 17
v_gene: TRBV27
d_gene: TRBD2
CDR3aa: CASSRNSGRSSYNEQFF

j_gene: TRBJ2-1
len: 16
v_gene: TRBV19
d_gene: TRBD2
CDR3aa: CASSITGTSVYNEQFF

j_gene: TRBJ2-2
len: 16
v_gene: TRBV6-6
d_gene: .
CDR3aa: CASSYSYGRATGELFF

j_gene: TRBJ2-7
len: 16
v_gene: TRBV29-1
d_gene: TRBD2
CDR3aa: CSVEKSSSGRANEQYF

j_gene: TRBJ2-1
len: 16
v_gene: TRBV7-9
d_gene: TRBD2
CDR3aa: CASSSPQREGYNEQFF

j_gene: TRBJ1-1
len: 15
v_gene: TRBV4-1
d_gene: TRBD1
CDR3aa: CASSQQDRDETEAFF

j_gene: TRBJ2-5
len: 16
v_gene: TRBV21-1
d_gene: .
CDR3aa: CASSKREARHQETQYF

j_gene: TRBJ1-1
len: 14
v_gene: TRBV7-9
d_gene: .
CDR3aa: CASSLAGDVAEAFF

j_gene: TRBJ1-1
len: 15
v_gene: TRBV5-1
d_gene: .
CDR3aa: CASSLGQIMNTEAFF

j_gene: TRBJ1-5
len: 15
v_gene: TRBV6-1
d_gene: .
CDR3aa: CASTKTSWSNQPQHF

j_gene: TRBJ2-7
len: 15
v_gene: TRBV7-6
d_gene: .
CDR3aa: CASSLEDGFSYEQYF

j_gene: TRBJ2-2
len: 16
v_gene: TRBV4-1
d_gene: TRBD1
CDR3aa: CASSQTGVGNTGELFF

j_gene: TRBJ2-1
len: 15
v_gene: TRBV7-3
d_gene: TRBD2
CDR3aa: CASSAGLVPYNEQFF

j_gene: TRBJ1-6
len: 15
v_gene: TRBV25-1
d_gene: .
CDR3aa: CASSELSSYNSPLHF

j_gene: .
len: 18
v_gene: TRBV4-2
d_gene: .
CDR3aa: CASSQGPPGTSISYEQYF

j_gene: TRBJ2-5
len: 16
v_gene: TRBV4-3
d_gene: TRBD2
CDR3aa: CASSRSTSGSQETQYF

j_gene: TRBJ2-3
len: 18
v_gene: TRBV7-8
d_gene: TRBD2
CDR3aa: CASSGSGTSAQRTDTQYF

j_gene: TRBJ2-5
len: 15
v_gene: TRBV7-7
d_gene: .
CDR3aa: CASSLRQGNGETQYF

j_gene: TRBJ2-1
len: 15
v_gene: TRBV5-1
d_gene: .
CDR3aa: CASSLGIRSNNEQFF

j_gene: TRBJ2-4
len: 14
v_gene: TRBV1
d_gene: .
CDR3aa: CTSSQDPRDCFQYF

j_gene: TRBJ2-7
len: 14
v_gene: TRBV5-1
d_gene: TRBD2
CDR3aa: CASSVPTSGEEQYF

j_gene: TRBJ2-5
len: 14
v_gene: TRBV11-2
d_gene: .
CDR3aa: CASSRSGGRETQYF